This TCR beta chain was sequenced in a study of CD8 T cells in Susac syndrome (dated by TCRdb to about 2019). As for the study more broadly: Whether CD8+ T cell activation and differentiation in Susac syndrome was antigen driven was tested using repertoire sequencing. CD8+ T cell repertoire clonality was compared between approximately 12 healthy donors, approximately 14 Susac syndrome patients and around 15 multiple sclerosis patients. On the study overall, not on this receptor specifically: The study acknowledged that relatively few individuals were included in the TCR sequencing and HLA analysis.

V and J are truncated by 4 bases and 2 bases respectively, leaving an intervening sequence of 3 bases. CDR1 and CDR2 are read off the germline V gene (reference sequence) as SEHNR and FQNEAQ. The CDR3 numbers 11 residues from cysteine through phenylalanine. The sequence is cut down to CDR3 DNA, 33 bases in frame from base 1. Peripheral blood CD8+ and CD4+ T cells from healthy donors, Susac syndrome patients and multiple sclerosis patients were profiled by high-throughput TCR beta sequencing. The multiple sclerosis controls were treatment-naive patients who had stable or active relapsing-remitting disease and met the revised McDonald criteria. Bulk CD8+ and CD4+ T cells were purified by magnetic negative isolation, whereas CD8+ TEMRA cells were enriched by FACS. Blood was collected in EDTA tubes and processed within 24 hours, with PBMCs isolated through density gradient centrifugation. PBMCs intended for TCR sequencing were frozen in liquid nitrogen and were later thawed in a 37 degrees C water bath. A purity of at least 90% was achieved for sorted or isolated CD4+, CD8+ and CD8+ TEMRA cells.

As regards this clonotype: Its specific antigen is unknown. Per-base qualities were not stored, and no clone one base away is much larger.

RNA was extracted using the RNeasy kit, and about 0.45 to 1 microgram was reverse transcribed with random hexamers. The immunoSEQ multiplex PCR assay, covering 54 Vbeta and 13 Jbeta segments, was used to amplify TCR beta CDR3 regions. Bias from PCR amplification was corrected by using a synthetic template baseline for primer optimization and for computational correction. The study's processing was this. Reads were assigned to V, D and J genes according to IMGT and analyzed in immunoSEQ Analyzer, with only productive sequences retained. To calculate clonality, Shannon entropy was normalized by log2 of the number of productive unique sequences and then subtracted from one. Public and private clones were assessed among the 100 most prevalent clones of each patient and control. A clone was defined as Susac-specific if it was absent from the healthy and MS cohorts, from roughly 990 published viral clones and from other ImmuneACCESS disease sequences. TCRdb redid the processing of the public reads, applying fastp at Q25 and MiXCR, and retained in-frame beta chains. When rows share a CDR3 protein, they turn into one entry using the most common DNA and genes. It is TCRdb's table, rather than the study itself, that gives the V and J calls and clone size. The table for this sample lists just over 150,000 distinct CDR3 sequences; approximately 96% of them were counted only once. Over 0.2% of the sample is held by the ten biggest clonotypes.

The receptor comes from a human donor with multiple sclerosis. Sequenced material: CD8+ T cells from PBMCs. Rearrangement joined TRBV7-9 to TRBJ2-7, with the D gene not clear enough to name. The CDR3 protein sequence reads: CASSWTYEQYF. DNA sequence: TGTGCCAGCAGCTGGACCTACGAGCAGTACTTC.